This TCR beta chain was observed in a study of blood T cell repertoires in COVID-19. Study members were between about 18 and 95 years old and lived in fewer than 30 US regions. The data were produced by immunoSEQ multiplex PCR, yet TCRdb's version contains in-frame clones alone and is incomplete. This table has about 220,000 clones, about four fifths appearing once. The specimen was PBMCs or T cells enriched from blood (not recorded which). The sequence was obtained from a woman between 50 and 59 years old who had been exposed to COVID-19.

CDR3 in amino acids: CASSSPGLNYGYTF. The DNA of the CDR3 is TGTGCCAGCAGCTCCCCTGGACTAAACTATGGCTACACCTTC. This chain uses TRBV28 with TRBJ1-2, with D unresolved. The CDR3 covers 14 residues. V was shortened by 6 bases and J by 2 bases, with 13 bases between the two germline ends. The V gene's germline CDR1 is MDHEN and CDR2 SYDVKM.